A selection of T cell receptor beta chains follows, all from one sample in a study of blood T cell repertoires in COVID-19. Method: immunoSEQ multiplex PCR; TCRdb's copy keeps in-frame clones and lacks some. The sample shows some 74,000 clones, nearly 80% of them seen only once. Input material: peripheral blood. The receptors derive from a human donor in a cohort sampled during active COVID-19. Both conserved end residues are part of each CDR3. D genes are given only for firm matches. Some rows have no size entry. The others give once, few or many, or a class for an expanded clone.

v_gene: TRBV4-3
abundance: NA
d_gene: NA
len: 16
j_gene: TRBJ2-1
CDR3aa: CASSQDARLRYNEQFF
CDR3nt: TGCGCCAGCAGCCAAGATGCACGACTAAGATACAATGAGCAGTTCTTC

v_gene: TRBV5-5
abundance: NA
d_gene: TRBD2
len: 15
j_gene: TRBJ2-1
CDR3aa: CASSLNSGAYNEQFF
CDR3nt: TGTGCCAGCAGCTTGAATAGCGGGGCCTACAATGAGCAGTTCTTC

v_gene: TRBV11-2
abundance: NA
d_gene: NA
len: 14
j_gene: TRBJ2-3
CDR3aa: CASSSDSRSHTQYF
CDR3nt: TGTGCCAGCAGCTCGGACAGCAGATCGCATACGCAGTATTTT

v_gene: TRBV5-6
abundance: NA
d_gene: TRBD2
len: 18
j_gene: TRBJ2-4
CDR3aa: CASSSIQTSGRPKNIQYF
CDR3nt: TGTGCCAGCAGCTCAATCCAGACTAGCGGGAGGCCCAAAAACATTCAGTACTTC

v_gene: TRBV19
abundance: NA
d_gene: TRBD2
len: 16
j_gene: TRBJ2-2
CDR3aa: CASSTGVAGGFGELFF
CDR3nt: TGTGCCAGTAGTACTGGGGTAGCGGGAGGGTTCGGGGAGCTGTTTTTT

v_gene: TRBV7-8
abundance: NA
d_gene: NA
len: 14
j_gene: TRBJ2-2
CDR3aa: CASSSRESTGELFF
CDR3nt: TGTGCCAGCAGCAGCCGGGAGAGCACCGGGGAGCTGTTTTTT

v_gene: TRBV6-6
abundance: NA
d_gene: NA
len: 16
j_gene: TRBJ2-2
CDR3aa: CASSYGTSSNPGELFF
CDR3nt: TGTGCCAGCAGTTACGGCACCTCCTCAAACCCCGGGGAGCTGTTTTTT

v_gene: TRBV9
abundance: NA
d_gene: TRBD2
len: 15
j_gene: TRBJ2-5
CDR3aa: CASSVGGTFGQTQYF
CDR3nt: TGTGCCAGCAGCGTGGGGGGGACCTTCGGGCAGACCCAGTACTTC

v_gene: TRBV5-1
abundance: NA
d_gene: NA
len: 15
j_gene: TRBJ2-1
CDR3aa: CASSPVGDKVDEQFF
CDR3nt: TGCGCCAGCAGCCCCGTGGGAGACAAGGTAGATGAGCAGTTCTTC

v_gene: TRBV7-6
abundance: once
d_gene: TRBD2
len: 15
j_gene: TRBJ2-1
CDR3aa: CASSLMTSGRDEQFF
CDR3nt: TGTGCCAGCAGCTTAATGACTAGCGGGAGGGATGAGCAGTTCTTC